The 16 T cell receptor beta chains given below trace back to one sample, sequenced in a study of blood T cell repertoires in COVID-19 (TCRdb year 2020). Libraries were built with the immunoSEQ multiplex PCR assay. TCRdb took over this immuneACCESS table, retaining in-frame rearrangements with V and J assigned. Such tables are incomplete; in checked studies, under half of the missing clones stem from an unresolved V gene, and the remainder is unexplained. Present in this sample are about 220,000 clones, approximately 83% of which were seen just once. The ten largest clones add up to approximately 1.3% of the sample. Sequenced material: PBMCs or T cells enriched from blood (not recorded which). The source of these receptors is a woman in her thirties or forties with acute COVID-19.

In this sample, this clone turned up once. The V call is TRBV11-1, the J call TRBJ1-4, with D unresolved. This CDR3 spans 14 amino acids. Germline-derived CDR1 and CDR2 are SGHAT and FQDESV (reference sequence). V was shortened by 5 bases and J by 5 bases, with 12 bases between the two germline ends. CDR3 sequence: CASSRSSANEKLFF. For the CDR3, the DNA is TGTGCCAGCAGCCGGAGCAGCGCGAATGAAAAACTGTTTTTT.

The CDR3 sequence: CASSFKGHRAQETQYF. For the CDR3, the DNA is TGTGCCAGCAGCTTTAAGGGACACAGAGCTCAAGAGACCCAGTACTTC. The gene calls are TRBV5-6 and TRBJ2-5, with a possible D match to TRBD1 (6 bases). Germline-derived CDR1 and CDR2 are SGHDT and YYEEEE. Trimming took off 2 bases at V and 2 bases at J, with 16 bases between the two ends. This CDR3 contains 16 residues.

CDR3 DNA: TGTGCCACCAGCAGAGATCAACGACAAAATCAGCCCCAGCATTTT. Protein product: CATSRDQRQNQPQHF. The chain uses TRBV15 and TRBJ1-5; D is uncertain. The CDR3 totals 15 residues. Trimming took off 0 bases at V and 4 bases at J, with 10 bases between the two ends. Germline V CDR1 and CDR2: LNHNV, YYDKDF (reference sequence).

The CDR3 DNA is TGCGCCAGCAGCTTGATGGCTAGCGGGAGGAATGAGCAGTTCTTC. Translating gives CASSLMASGRNEQFF. The gene calls are TRBV5-1 and TRBJ2-1; 11 bases line up with TRBD2. CDR3 size: 15 residues. Germline V gives CDR1 SGHRS, CDR2 YFSETQ. Unmatched junction bases numbered 4, after V lost 1 base and J lost 7 bases.

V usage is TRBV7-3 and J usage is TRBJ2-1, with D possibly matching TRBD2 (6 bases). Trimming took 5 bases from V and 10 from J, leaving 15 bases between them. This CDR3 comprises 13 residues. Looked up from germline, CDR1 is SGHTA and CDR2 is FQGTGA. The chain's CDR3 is CASSPPAGKEQFF. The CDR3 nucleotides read TGTGCCAGCAGCCCCCCTGCGGGGAAGGAGCAGTTCTTC.

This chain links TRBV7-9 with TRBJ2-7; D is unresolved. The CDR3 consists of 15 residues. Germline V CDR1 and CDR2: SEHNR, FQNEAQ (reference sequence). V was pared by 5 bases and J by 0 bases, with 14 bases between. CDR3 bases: TGTGCCAGCAGCCCTGGATGGGCAGCCTCCTACGAGCAGTACTTC. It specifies CASSPGWAASYEQYF.

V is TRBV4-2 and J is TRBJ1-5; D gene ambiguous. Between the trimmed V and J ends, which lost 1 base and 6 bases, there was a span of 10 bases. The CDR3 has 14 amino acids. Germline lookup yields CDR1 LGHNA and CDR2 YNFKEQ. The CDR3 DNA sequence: TGTGCCAGCAGCCAAGTTAACGAGGGTCAGCCCCAGCATTTT. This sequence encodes CASSQVNEGQPQHF.

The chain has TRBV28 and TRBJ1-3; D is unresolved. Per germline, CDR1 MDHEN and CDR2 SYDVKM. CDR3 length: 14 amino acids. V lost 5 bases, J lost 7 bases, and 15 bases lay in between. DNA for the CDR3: TGTGCCAGCAGTCCACCCGAGTCAAAGAACACCATATATTTT. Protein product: CASSPPESKNTIYF.

CDR3 sequence reads: CASSETSGKQTQYF. The DNA of the CDR3 is TGTGCCAGCAGTGAGACTAGCGGGAAACAGACCCAGTACTTC. The rearrangement links TRBV2 to TRBJ2-5, with 11 bases that match TRBD2. Germline V gene sequence: CDR1 SNHLY, CDR2 FYNNEI. V lost 3 bases to trimming and J lost 6 bases; unmatched junction nucleotides: 3. CDR3 length: 14 residues.

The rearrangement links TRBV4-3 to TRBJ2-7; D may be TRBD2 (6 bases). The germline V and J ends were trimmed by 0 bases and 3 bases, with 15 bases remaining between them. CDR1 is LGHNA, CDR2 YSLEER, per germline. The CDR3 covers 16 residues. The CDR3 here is CASSQDRWSGDYEQYF. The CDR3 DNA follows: TGCGCCAGCAGCCAAGATAGGTGGTCGGGGGACTACGAGCAGTACTTC.

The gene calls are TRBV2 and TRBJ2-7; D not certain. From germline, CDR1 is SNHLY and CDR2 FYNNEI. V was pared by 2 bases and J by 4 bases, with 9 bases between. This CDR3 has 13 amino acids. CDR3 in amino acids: CASSEQAPYEQYF. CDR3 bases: TGTGCCAGCAGTGAACAGGCACCTTACGAGCAGTACTTC. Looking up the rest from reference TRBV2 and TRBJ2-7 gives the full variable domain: EPEVTQTPSHQVTQMGQEVILRCVPISNHLYFYWYRQILGQKVEFLVSFYNNEISEKSEIFDDQFSVERPDGSNFTLKIRSTKLEDSAMYFCASSEQAPYEQYFGPGTRLTVT.

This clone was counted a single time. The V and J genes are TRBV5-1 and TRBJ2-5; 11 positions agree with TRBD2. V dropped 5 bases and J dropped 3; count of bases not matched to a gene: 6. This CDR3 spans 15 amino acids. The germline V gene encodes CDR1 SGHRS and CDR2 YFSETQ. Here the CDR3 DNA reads TGCGCCAGCAGTTCTCCGACTAGCGGGGAAGAGACCCAGTACTTC. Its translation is CASSSPTSGEETQYF.

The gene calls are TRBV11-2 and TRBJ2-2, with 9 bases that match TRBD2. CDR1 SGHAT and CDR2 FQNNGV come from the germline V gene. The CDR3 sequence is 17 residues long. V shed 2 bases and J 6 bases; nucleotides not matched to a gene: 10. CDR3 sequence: CASSLYPSGGYPGELFF. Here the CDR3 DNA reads TGTGCCAGCAGCTTATACCCAAGCGGGGGGTATCCCGGGGAGCTGTTTTTT.

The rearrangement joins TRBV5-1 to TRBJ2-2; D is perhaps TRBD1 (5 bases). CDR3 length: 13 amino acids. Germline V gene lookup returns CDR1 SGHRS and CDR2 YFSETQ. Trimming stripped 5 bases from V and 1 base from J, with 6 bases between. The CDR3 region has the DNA TGCGCCAGCAGGCAGGGGAACACCGGGGAGCTGTTTTTT. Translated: CASRQGNTGELFF.

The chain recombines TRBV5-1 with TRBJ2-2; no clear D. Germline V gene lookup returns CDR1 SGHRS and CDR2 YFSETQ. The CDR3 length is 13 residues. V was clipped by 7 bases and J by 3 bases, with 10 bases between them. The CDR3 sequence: CASYDIYTGELFF. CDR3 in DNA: TGCGCCAGCTACGACATTTACACCGGGGAGCTGTTTTTT. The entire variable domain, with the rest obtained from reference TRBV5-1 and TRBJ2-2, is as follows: KAGVTQTPRYLIKTRGQQVTLSCSPISGHRSVSWYQQTPGQGLQFLFEYFSETQRNKGNFPGRFSGRQFSNSRSEMNVSTLELGDSALYLCASYDIYTGELFFGEGSRLTVL.

The CDR3 loop reads CASSLDSTALSGNTIYF. As DNA, the CDR3 is TGTGCCAGCAGCTTAGACAGCACAGCCCTCTCTGGAAACACCATATATTTT. V usage is TRBV7-2 and J usage is TRBJ1-3; D remains unclear. The CDR3 is 17 amino acids. With 1 base removed from V and 0 bases from J, the gap between germline ends came to 13 bases. In germline, CDR1 is SGHTA, CDR2 FQGNSA.